The clone carrying this T cell receptor (beta chain) was detected a few times. Its target is unknown. This entry comes from a study of beta chain features in type 1 diabetes. Since all of the isolated RNA was reverse transcribed, expressed TCRB transcripts were what got sequenced. Generated by immunoSEQ multiplex PCR, the TCRdb table keeps only in-frame clones and is missing some. The sample carries 350,000 or so clones, roughly a fifth recorded once. Whole-study results and caveats: Type 1 diabetes patients had TCRB CDR3s that were shorter (moderately but significantly so) in all four CD4+ subsets.

V lost 5 bases and J lost 10; bases outside the gene matches: 4. The germline V gene has CDR1 SGHTA and CDR2 FQGNSA. CDR3 length: 14 residues. This chain links TRBV7-2 with TRBJ1-6, with TRBD1 matching over 11 bases. The sequencing input was naive CD4+ T cells from blood. The clonotype originates from a woman aged 18-29 years in good health. The CDR3 loop reads CASSRGTGGSPLHF. The CDR3 nucleotides read TGTGCCAGCAGCCGCGGGACAGGGGGATCACCCCTCCACTTT.